This T cell receptor (beta chain) came from a study of CD8+CD57+ T cells in acquired aplastic anemia. All sequencing subjects had displayed CD8+CD57+ cell expansion on flow cytometry. The CDR3 is 13 amino acids. V gave up 2 bases and J gave up 11 bases, with 15 bases separating them. CDR1 SNHLY and CDR2 FYNNEI come from the germline V gene. TCR beta VDJ combinations and CDR3 sequences were profiled from genomic DNA. Each CDR3 protein is one row after TCRdb ran MiXCR on the reads. The sample has 150,000 to 200,000 distinct CDR3 sequences, less than 50% seen once. This clonotype came up a few times. The receptor's source is a human donor with aplastic anemia. The chain links TRBV2 to TRBJ1-1; D perhaps matches TRBD1 (5 bases). The sample taken for sequencing was sorted CD4+, CD8+, or CD8+CD57+ T cells (not recorded which) from PBMCs. This CDR3 reads CASSEPRDVRAFF. The CDR3 DNA is TGTGCCAGCAGTGAACCAAGGGACGTACGGGCTTTCTTT.